This T cell receptor beta chain appears in the sequencing data of a study of blood T cells in healthy people across ages (dated by TCRdb to the mid-2010s). In terms of the full investigation: Template switching captured roughly one uniquely barcoded TCR beta cDNA molecule per two T cells in model experiments. Age-related changes in TCR beta repertoire diversity were measured in the study by deep sequencing normalized with unique cDNA molecular identifiers. Four age groups were formed from the donors: young (average roughly 15 years), middle-aged (just under 40), aged (more than 55) and long-lived (around 82). Donors of different ages were randomly distributed across sequencing lanes to avoid experimental bias. Using the same blood draw, the study looked at two additional independent replicas of 1 million unique cDNA reads for two donors, one aged 18 to 30 and the other aged 80 or older. General study outcomes and caveats: The long-lived group showed more naive CD4+ T cells, fewer expanded clones and increased TCR diversity than the aged group, suggesting age selection. As age increased, observed TCR beta diversity per million T cells dropped in a roughly linear way, and a significant reduction was already evident by age about 40. A strong correlation was found between observed TCR beta diversity and the percentage of naive T cells measured by flow cytometry. Bulk unsorted PBMC profiling prevented conclusive comparison of naive and antigen-experienced compartments. Because donor CMV infection status was unknown, age-related changes in expanded clonotypes were potentially confounded. Estimates of total diversity based on one million sequenced T cells were considered lower bounds and underestimates.

This clonotype was seen only a few times. Its antigen target is currently unknown. The sample holds no much larger clone one base away, and base qualities are not on file. Donors were 30 to 45 systemically healthy Caucasian individuals from Russia aged roughly 6 to 95 years. Each donor gave ten milliliters of peripheral blood, drawn into EDTA-treated Vacutainer tubes. PBMCs were isolated by Ficoll-Paque density-gradient centrifugation, with at least 6 million obtained per sample. Total RNA, at least 6 micrograms per sample, was extracted from PBMCs with Trizol reagent. The percentages of naive CD45RAhigh/CD27high T cells were determined by flow cytometry on a PBMC aliquot from every donor. The library was made by 5' RACE. TCRdb records Illumina HiSeq 2500 as the sequencer. A second PCR of roughly 7 to 11 cycles was run with a J-beta primer mix and a sample-barcoded 5' primer. Each TCR beta cDNA molecule received a unique molecular identifier from a template-switch 5' adaptor carrying 12 random nucleotides. Each sample yielded at least 3 million CDR3-containing paired-end reads. The Mint cDNA synthesis kit, primed by a TRBC-specific oligonucleotide, was used to synthesize first-strand cDNA from all RNA. After uracil-DNA glycosylase treatment, a first 18-cycle PCR used universal primers M1SS and BC2_uni_R on all cDNA. Regarding the original processing steps: Each sample was normalized by randomly selecting 1 million high-quality reads, each carrying a distinct molecular identifier. Reads sharing molecular identifiers were discarded rather than binned into consensus sequences. MiTCR, run with a Q25 quality threshold and the strictest error-elimination algorithm, handled CDR3 identification, clonotype clustering and error correction. A nonparametric unseen species model with Euler transformation was used to estimate lower-bound total TCR beta diversity. The raw public data were reprocessed by TCRdb itself: fastp quality trimming at Q25, MiXCR clonotype calling, in-frame beta chains only. All rows with the same CDR3 protein become a single entry with the most common DNA and genes. The V and J calls follow TCRdb's processing rather than the paper's. The sample table contains some 710,000 distinct CDR3 sequences; only one count was recorded for about 42% of them. The ten biggest clones cover around 18% of the sample.

The receptor comes from a man older than 75 in good health. Material for sequencing was blood.

At the DNA level, the sequence is TGCAGTGCTGTGACTCACCGGAACAATCAGCCCCAGCATTTT. Protein translation: CSAVTHRNNQPQHF. The chain links TRBV20-1 with TRBJ1-5, with the identity of the D gene unclear. CDR1 DFQATT and CDR2 SNEGSKA are derived from the germline V gene (reference sequence). There are 14 amino acids in the CDR3, from cysteine to phenylalanine inclusive. Just CDR3 DNA is preserved here, 42 bases in frame from base 1. V lost 5 bases and J lost 3 bases; the stretch between them is 14 bases long.